A selection of T cell receptor beta chains follows, all from one sample in a study of OX40 agonist ivuxolimab in advanced cancers. This table comes from immunoSEQ multiplex PCR, and its TCRdb copy is limited to in-frame clones, with some not included. The sample includes some 66,000 clones, around 80% of them seen just once. This material consisted of CD4+ or CD8+ T cells sorted from blood, taken in a trial of the OX40 agonist ivuxolimab. These receptors were obtained from an adult with an advanced solid tumor such as melanoma, head and neck, liver or kidney cancer. CDR3s include the opening cysteine and the closing phenylalanine or tryptophan. The order of the fields is clone size, J gene, V gene, D gene, CDR3 DNA, CDR3 protein. The D gene is left open where the match is weak. The size of a clone is reported for some rows only, either as once, few or many, or as a class for expanded clones.

abundance: once
j_gene: TRBJ2-5
v_gene: TRBV28
d_gene: TRBD2
CDR3nt: TGTGCCAGCAGTTTGGGGACTAGCGGGGGGATACCTCAAGAGACCCAGTACTTC
CDR3aa: CASSLGTSGGIPQETQYF

abundance: .
j_gene: TRBJ1-2
v_gene: TRBV6-5
d_gene: .
CDR3nt: TGTGCCAGCAGTTACTCCGGGGGAAGAACTAACTATGGCTACACCTTC
CDR3aa: CASSYSGGRTNYGYTF

abundance: .
j_gene: TRBJ2-7
v_gene: TRBV7-8
d_gene: .
CDR3nt: TGTGCCAGCAGCTTATCCGGACCACCGGGCGAGCAGTACTTC
CDR3aa: CASSLSGPPGEQYF

abundance: .
j_gene: TRBJ1-4
v_gene: TRBV20-1
d_gene: .
CDR3nt: TGCAGTGCTGCCCCCGGGGAAAAACTGTTTTTT
CDR3aa: CSAAPGEKLFF

abundance: .
j_gene: TRBJ1-2
v_gene: TRBV14
d_gene: .
CDR3nt: TGTGCCAGCAGCCAAAACGCAGGGAATCCACTTTCGTACACCTTC
CDR3aa: CASSQNAGNPLSYTF

abundance: .
j_gene: TRBJ2-4
v_gene: TRBV4-2
d_gene: TRBD2
CDR3nt: TGTGCCAGCAGCCAAGATCGAGCGGCTAGCGGGGATCTTGGCATTCAGTACTTC
CDR3aa: CASSQDRAASGDLGIQYF

abundance: .
j_gene: TRBJ1-4
v_gene: TRBV7-2
d_gene: TRBD1
CDR3nt: TGTGCCAGCAGCTTTGACAGGGTGAATGAAAAACTGTTTTTT
CDR3aa: CASSFDRVNEKLFF

abundance: .
j_gene: TRBJ1-1
v_gene: TRBV11-3
d_gene: TRBD1
CDR3nt: TGTGCCAGCAGCTCCCGATACAGGGGGCAAGCTTTCTTT
CDR3aa: CASSSRYRGQAFF

abundance: .
j_gene: TRBJ2-1
v_gene: TRBV7-9
d_gene: TRBD2
CDR3nt: TGTGCCAGCAGCGAGACTAGCGGGGTGCACTACAATGAGCAGTTCTTC
CDR3aa: CASSETSGVHYNEQFF

abundance: .
j_gene: TRBJ2-7
v_gene: TRBV4-2
d_gene: TRBD2
CDR3nt: TGTGCCAGCAGCCAAGAGGGAGGGACTAGCGGTACCTACGAGCAGTACTTC
CDR3aa: CASSQEGGTSGTYEQYF

abundance: few
j_gene: TRBJ2-3
v_gene: TRBV7-2
d_gene: TRBD2
CDR3nt: TGTGCCAGCAGCCGGGGGGGGAGCACAGATACGCAGTATTTT
CDR3aa: CASSRGGSTDTQYF

abundance: .
j_gene: TRBJ2-7
v_gene: TRBV4-3
d_gene: TRBD1
CDR3nt: TGCGCCAGCAGCTCCCTCATAGACAGGGACTACGAGCAGTACTTC
CDR3aa: CASSSLIDRDYEQYF

abundance: few
j_gene: TRBJ1-5
v_gene: TRBV2
d_gene: .
CDR3nt: TGTGCCAGCAGTGAAATGTACGGCGGAAATCAGCCCCAGCATTTT
CDR3aa: CASSEMYGGNQPQHF

abundance: .
j_gene: TRBJ2-5
v_gene: TRBV28
d_gene: .
CDR3nt: TGTGCCAGCAGTCCCGGCTTAGCGGACCAAGAGACCCAGTACTTC
CDR3aa: CASSPGLADQETQYF

abundance: .
j_gene: TRBJ1-5
v_gene: TRBV10-3
d_gene: .
CDR3nt: TGTGCCATCAGTGACGGGGGGGATCAGCCCCAGCATTTT
CDR3aa: CAISDGGDQPQHF

abundance: few
j_gene: TRBJ2-7
v_gene: TRBV28
d_gene: .
CDR3nt: TGTGCCAGCAGTTTGAGGGCTTTCTACGAGCAGTACTTC
CDR3aa: CASSLRAFYEQYF

abundance: .
j_gene: TRBJ2-7
v_gene: TRBV13
d_gene: TRBD2
CDR3nt: TGTGCCAGCAGCTCGGGACTAGCATCGTACGAGCAGTACTTC
CDR3aa: CASSSGLASYEQYF

abundance: .
j_gene: TRBJ2-1
v_gene: TRBV5-1
d_gene: .
CDR3nt: TGCGCCAGCAGCTTGGTGGCAGCATCTGTCGATGAGCAGTTCTTC
CDR3aa: CASSLVAASVDEQFF

abundance: .
j_gene: TRBJ2-6
v_gene: TRBV19
d_gene: .
CDR3nt: TGTGCCAGTAGTATCCTTCGGGACTCTGGGGCCAACGTCCTGACTTTC
CDR3aa: CASSILRDSGANVLTF

abundance: .
j_gene: TRBJ2-7
v_gene: TRBV27
d_gene: TRBD1
CDR3nt: TGTGCCAGCAGTTTGGGAACCGGGACAGATACTTACGAGCAGTACTTC
CDR3aa: CASSLGTGTDTYEQYF

abundance: .
j_gene: TRBJ1-2
v_gene: TRBV28
d_gene: .
CDR3nt: TGTGCCAGCAGGCCCCCCCCCGGGGCAGGTGGTAGGAGGGGGTATGGCTACACCTTC
CDR3aa: CASRPPPGAGGRRGYGYTF

abundance: .
j_gene: TRBJ1-1
v_gene: TRBV2
d_gene: TRBD1
CDR3nt: TGTGCCAGCAGCCGGGACAGGCACATGAACACTGAAGCTTTCTTT
CDR3aa: CASSRDRHMNTEAFF

abundance: .
j_gene: TRBJ1-1
v_gene: TRBV7-2
d_gene: .
CDR3nt: TGTGCCAGCAGCTTAGCTTGGGATGGGGGCACTGAAGCTTTCTTT
CDR3aa: CASSLAWDGGTEAFF

abundance: .
j_gene: TRBJ1-2
v_gene: TRBV28
d_gene: TRBD1
CDR3nt: TGTGCCAGCAGTCTCGGGACAGGGTATAGCTATGGCTACACCTTC
CDR3aa: CASSLGTGYSYGYTF

abundance: once
j_gene: TRBJ1-5
v_gene: TRBV19
d_gene: TRBD1
CDR3nt: TGTGCCAGTACTCCCTCGTGGGGGGGACAGAGCAATCAGCCCCAGCATTTT
CDR3aa: CASTPSWGGQSNQPQHF

abundance: .
j_gene: TRBJ1-3
v_gene: TRBV28
d_gene: .
CDR3nt: TGTGCCAGCAGTTTACCCGGGGCCAGGACTGGAAACACCATATATTTT
CDR3aa: CASSLPGARTGNTIYF

abundance: .
j_gene: TRBJ1-1
v_gene: TRBV5-1
d_gene: TRBD1
CDR3nt: TGCGCCAGCAGCTTGGTCGGACAGGCTACCAAACTGAACACTGAAGCTTTCTTT
CDR3aa: CASSLVGQATKLNTEAFF

abundance: few
j_gene: TRBJ1-4
v_gene: TRBV9
d_gene: .
CDR3nt: TGTGCCAGCAGCGTAGTGGGGGCTTCTAATGAAAAACTGTTTTTT
CDR3aa: CASSVVGASNEKLFF

abundance: medium-sized
j_gene: TRBJ2-7
v_gene: TRBV19
d_gene: .
CDR3nt: TGTGCCAGTAGTTCCGGCCACTACGAGCAGTACTTC
CDR3aa: CASSSGHYEQYF

abundance: .
j_gene: TRBJ2-3
v_gene: TRBV10-1
d_gene: .
CDR3nt: TGCGCTACCGGGCGGAGCACAGATACGCAGTATTTT
CDR3aa: CATGRSTDTQYF

abundance: .
j_gene: TRBJ2-5
v_gene: TRBV5-1
d_gene: .
CDR3nt: TGCGCCAGCAGCACTACAGGGTTGAAGGAGACCCAGTACTTC
CDR3aa: CASSTTGLKETQYF

abundance: .
j_gene: TRBJ1-2
v_gene: TRBV5-1
d_gene: TRBD1
CDR3nt: TGCGCCAGCAGCCTGGGGCAGGGGGTTAACTATGGCTACACCTTC
CDR3aa: CASSLGQGVNYGYTF

abundance: .
j_gene: TRBJ1-2
v_gene: TRBV5-1
d_gene: .
CDR3nt: TGCGCCAGCAGCTACAAAGGGCCACCTAACTATGGCTACACCTTC
CDR3aa: CASSYKGPPNYGYTF

abundance: few
j_gene: TRBJ1-5
v_gene: TRBV7-9
d_gene: .
CDR3nt: TGTGCCAGCAGCTTATCCGGGGATAGCAATCAGCCCCAGCATTTT
CDR3aa: CASSLSGDSNQPQHF

abundance: .
j_gene: TRBJ1-4
v_gene: TRBV5-6
d_gene: TRBD1
CDR3nt: TGTGCCAGCAGCGGAATCCGACAGGGGAAGTACGAAAAACTGTTTTTT
CDR3aa: CASSGIRQGKYEKLFF

abundance: few
j_gene: TRBJ2-7
v_gene: TRBV4-1
d_gene: TRBD2
CDR3nt: TGCGCCAGCAGCCCCCCCCGAGCGGGAGGGCGCGAGCAGTACTTC
CDR3aa: CASSPPRAGGREQYF

abundance: once
j_gene: TRBJ2-7
v_gene: TRBV14
d_gene: .
CDR3nt: TGTGCCAGCAGCCGGGATTGGGCGTACGAGCAGTACTTC
CDR3aa: CASSRDWAYEQYF

abundance: once
j_gene: TRBJ2-5
v_gene: TRBV5-6
d_gene: TRBD2
CDR3nt: TGTGCCAGCAGTTTAACGGGAGGTTTCTTATTGGAGACCCAGTACTTC
CDR3aa: CASSLTGGFLLETQYF

abundance: few
j_gene: TRBJ1-5
v_gene: TRBV27
d_gene: .
CDR3nt: TGTGCCAGCAGTTCAGGGGAGACCGGCCAAAATCAGCCCCAGCATTTT
CDR3aa: CASSSGETGQNQPQHF

abundance: .
j_gene: TRBJ1-3
v_gene: TRBV4-1
d_gene: .
CDR3nt: TGCGCCAGCAGCCAAGATGGTGCCCAAAGGAGCTCTGGAAACACCATATATTTT
CDR3aa: CASSQDGAQRSSGNTIYF

abundance: .
j_gene: TRBJ1-1
v_gene: TRBV9
d_gene: .
CDR3nt: TGTGCCAGCAGCGTAGTGGGGGGCAGCACTGAAGCTTTCTTT
CDR3aa: CASSVVGGSTEAFF

abundance: .
j_gene: TRBJ1-3
v_gene: TRBV2
d_gene: .
CDR3nt: TGTGCCAGCAGTGACGAGGGAAGAAACACCATATATTTT
CDR3aa: CASSDEGRNTIYF

abundance: .
j_gene: TRBJ2-7
v_gene: TRBV5-1
d_gene: .
CDR3nt: TGCGCCAGCAGCCCCCAAGCTAGCGCATCCTACGAGCAGTACTTC
CDR3aa: CASSPQASASYEQYF

abundance: .
j_gene: TRBJ1-6
v_gene: TRBV7-3
d_gene: .
CDR3nt: TGTGCCAGCAGCCCACGGGGGAGGGGGAATTCACCCCTCCACTTT
CDR3aa: CASSPRGRGNSPLHF

abundance: .
j_gene: TRBJ2-1
v_gene: TRBV15
d_gene: .
CDR3nt: TGTGCCACCAGCAGAGGGGGGGACAGAGAATACAATGAGCAGTTCTTC
CDR3aa: CATSRGGDREYNEQFF

abundance: .
j_gene: TRBJ2-7
v_gene: TRBV7-9
d_gene: .
CDR3nt: TGTGCCAGCAGCCCTAAATATGGATCAACTGGGGGATCCTCCTACGAGCAGTACTTC
CDR3aa: CASSPKYGSTGGSSYEQYF

abundance: .
j_gene: TRBJ1-4
v_gene: TRBV6-5
d_gene: .
CDR3nt: TGTGCCAGCAGTTACTCAGGGCTCCGTGAAAAACTGTTTTTT
CDR3aa: CASSYSGLREKLFF

abundance: .
j_gene: TRBJ2-5
v_gene: TRBV28
d_gene: .
CDR3nt: TGTGCCAGCAGTGGGGGGGCGACCCAAGAGACCCAGTACTTC
CDR3aa: CASSGGATQETQYF

abundance: once
j_gene: TRBJ2-2
v_gene: TRBV5-1
d_gene: TRBD2
CDR3nt: TGCGCCAGCAGTCTAGCGGGAGGGAACACCGGGGAGCTGTTTTTT
CDR3aa: CASSLAGGNTGELFF

abundance: .
j_gene: TRBJ2-1
v_gene: TRBV5-1
d_gene: TRBD2
CDR3nt: TGCGCCAGCAGCTTGGAGGCGGGAGGACCCTCCCAGTTCTTC
CDR3aa: CASSLEAGGPSQFF

abundance: .
j_gene: TRBJ2-2
v_gene: TRBV7-2
d_gene: .
CDR3nt: TGTGCCAGCAGCCTTACAGGGAGCCAGGGCACCGGGGAGCTGTTTTTT
CDR3aa: CASSLTGSQGTGELFF

abundance: .
j_gene: TRBJ2-6
v_gene: TRBV5-4
d_gene: .
CDR3nt: TGTGCCAGCAGCTTGGGGCACGGAATCCTCTCTGGGGCCAACGTCCTGACTTTC
CDR3aa: CASSLGHGILSGANVLTF

abundance: once
j_gene: TRBJ2-3
v_gene: TRBV9
d_gene: TRBD2
CDR3nt: TGTGCCAGCAGGTCGGCGGGAGGGACAGATACGCAGTATTTT
CDR3aa: CASRSAGGTDTQYF